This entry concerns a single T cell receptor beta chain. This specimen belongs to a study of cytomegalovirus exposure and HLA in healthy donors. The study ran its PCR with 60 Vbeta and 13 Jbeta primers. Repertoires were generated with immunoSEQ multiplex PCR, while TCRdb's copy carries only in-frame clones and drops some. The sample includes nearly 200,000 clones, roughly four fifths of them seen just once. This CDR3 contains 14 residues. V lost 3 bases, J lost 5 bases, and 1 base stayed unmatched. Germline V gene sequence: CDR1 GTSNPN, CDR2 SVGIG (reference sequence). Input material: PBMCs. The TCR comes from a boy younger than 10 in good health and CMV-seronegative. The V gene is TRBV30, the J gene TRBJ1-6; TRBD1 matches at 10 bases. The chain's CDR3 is CAWRGTGDNSPLHF. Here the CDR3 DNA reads TGTGCCTGGAGAGGGACAGGGGATAATTCACCCCTCCACTTT.